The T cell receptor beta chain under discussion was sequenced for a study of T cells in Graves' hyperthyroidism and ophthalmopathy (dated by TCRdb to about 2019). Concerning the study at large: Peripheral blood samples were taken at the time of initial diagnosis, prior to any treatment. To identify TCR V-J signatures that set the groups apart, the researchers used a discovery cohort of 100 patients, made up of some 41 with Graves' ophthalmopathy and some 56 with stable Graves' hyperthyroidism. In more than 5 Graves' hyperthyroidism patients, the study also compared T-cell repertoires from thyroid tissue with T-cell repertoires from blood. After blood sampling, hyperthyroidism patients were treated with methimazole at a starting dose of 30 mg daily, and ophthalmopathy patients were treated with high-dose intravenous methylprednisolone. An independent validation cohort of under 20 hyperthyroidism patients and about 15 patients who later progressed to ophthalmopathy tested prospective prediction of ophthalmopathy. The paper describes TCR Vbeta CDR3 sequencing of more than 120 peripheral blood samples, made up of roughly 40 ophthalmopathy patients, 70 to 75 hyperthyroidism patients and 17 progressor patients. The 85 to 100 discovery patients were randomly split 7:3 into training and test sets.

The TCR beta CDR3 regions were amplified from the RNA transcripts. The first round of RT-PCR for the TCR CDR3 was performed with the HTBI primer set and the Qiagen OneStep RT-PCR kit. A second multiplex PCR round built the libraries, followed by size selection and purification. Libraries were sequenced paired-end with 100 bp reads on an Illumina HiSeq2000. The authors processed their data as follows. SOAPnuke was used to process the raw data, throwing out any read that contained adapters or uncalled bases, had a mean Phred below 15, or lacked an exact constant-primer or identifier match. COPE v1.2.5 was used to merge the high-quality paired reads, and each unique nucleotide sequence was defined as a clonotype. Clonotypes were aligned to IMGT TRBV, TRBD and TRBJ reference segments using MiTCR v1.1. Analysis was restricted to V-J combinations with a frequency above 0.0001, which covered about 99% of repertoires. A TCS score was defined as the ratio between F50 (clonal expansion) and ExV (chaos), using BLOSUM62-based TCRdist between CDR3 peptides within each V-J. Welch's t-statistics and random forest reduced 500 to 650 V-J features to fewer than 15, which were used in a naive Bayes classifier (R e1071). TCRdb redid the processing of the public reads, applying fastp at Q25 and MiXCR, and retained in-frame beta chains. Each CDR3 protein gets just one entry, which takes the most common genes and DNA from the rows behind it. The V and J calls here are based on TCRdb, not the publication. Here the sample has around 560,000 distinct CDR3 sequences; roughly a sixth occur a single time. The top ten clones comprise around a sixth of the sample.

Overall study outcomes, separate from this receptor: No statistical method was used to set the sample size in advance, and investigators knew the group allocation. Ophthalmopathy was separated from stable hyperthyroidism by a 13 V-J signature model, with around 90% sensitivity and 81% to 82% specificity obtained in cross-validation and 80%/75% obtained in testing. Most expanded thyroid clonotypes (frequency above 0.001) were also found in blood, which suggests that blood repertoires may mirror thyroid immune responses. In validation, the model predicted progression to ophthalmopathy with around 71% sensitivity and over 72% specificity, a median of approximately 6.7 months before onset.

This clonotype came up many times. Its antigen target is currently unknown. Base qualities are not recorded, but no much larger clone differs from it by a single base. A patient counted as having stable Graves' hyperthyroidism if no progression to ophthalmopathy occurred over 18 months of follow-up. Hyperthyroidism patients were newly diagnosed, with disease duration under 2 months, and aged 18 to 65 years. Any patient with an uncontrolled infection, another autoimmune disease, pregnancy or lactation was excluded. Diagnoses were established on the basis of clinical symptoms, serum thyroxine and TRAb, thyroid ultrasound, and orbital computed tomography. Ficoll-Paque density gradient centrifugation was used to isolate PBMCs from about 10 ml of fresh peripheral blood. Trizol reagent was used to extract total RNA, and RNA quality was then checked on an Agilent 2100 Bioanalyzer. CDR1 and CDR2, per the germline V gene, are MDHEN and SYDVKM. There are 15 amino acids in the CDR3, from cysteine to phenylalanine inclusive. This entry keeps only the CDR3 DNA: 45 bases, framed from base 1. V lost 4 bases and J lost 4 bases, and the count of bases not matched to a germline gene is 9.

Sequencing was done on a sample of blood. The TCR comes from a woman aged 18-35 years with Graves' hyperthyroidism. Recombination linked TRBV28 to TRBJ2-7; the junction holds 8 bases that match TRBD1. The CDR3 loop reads CASSSGGEGRYEQYF. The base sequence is TGTGCCAGCAGTTCAGGGGGCGAGGGGAGATACGAGCAGTACTTC.